The 28 T cell receptor beta chains reported below all come from one sample, sequenced in a study of T cell changes during pregnancy in multiple sclerosis. TCRdb keeps only in-frame clones here, not all; method: immunoSEQ multiplex PCR. The profile covers some 70,000 clones, with roughly nine tenths appearing a single time and more than 1.1% taken by the ten largest. Sequenced material: peripheral blood, taken in the second trimester of pregnancy. All receptors come from a female donor in good health, enrolled as a control in a pregnancy study.

CDR3: CASSQDSSPGTQYF. The DNA of the CDR3 is TGCGCCAGCAGCCAAGATTCCAGCCCGGGGACCCAGTACTTC. This rearrangement joins TRBV4-1 to TRBJ2-5; no clear D gene. Trimming stripped 0 bases from V and 7 bases from J, with 12 bases between. The germline V gene encodes CDR1 MGHRA and CDR2 YSYEKL. This CDR3 comprises 14 residues.

The V call is TRBV27, the J call TRBJ2-2, with 11 bases fitting TRBD2. V dropped 3 bases and J dropped 6; count of bases not matched to a gene: 3. The CDR3 covers 15 residues. Germline V gene sequence: CDR1 MNHEY, CDR2 SMNVEV (reference sequence). CDR3 sequence (DNA): TGTGCCAGCAGTTTCATACTAGCGGGAGCCGGGGAGCTGTTTTTT. Translating it yields CASSFILAGAGELFF.

CDR3 sequence: CAISRTSGGSYEQYF. The CDR3 DNA reads as TGTGCCATCTCTCGGACTAGCGGGGGCTCCTACGAGCAGTACTTC. The rearrangement uses TRBV10-3 and TRBJ2-7, with 13 bases that match TRBD2. The CDR3 extends over 15 amino acids. Germline CDR1 and CDR2: ENHRY and SYGVKD. After removal of 8 bases from V and 0 bases from J, the junction contained 4 bases not matched to a gene.

The chain carries TRBV10-3 and TRBJ1-3; no reliable D call. Trimming removed 10 bases at V and 0 bases at J, with 16 bases between. The CDR3 is made up of 15 amino acids. Germline CDR1 reads ENHRY; CDR2 reads SYGVKD. The CDR3 sequence is CAKRDSPSSGNTIYF. The CDR3 DNA is TGTGCCAAACGAGACTCTCCATCCTCTGGAAACACCATATATTTT.

The V and J genes are TRBV19 and TRBJ1-2, with 7 bases identical to TRBD1. Trimming took 4 bases from V and 6 from J; bases not matched to a gene: 20. CDR1 is LNHDA and CDR2 is SQIVND in the germline V gene (reference sequence). The CDR3 contains 18 residues. CDR3 sequence reads: CASSTYPTSGTVKDGYTF. The CDR3, as DNA: TGTGCCAGTAGTACGTACCCTACCTCCGGGACAGTAAAGGATGGCTACACCTTC.

The genes are TRBV7-2 and TRBJ1-2; a possible D gene is TRBD1 (5 bases). CDR3 size: 12 residues. Trimming took 3 bases from V and 8 from J, leaving 10 bases between them. Germline CDR1 SGHTA, CDR2 FQGNSA. CDR3: CASSFDSWGYTF. Here the CDR3 DNA reads TGTGCCAGCAGCTTTGACAGTTGGGGCTACACCTTC.

This chain uses TRBV10-3 with TRBJ2-5; 13 nucleotides agree with TRBD2. This CDR3 comprises 15 residues. Germline CDR1 reads ENHRY; CDR2 reads SYGVKD. V was clipped by 6 bases and J by 2 bases; unmatched bases: 3. The CDR3 region has the DNA TGTGCCATCAGCCCGGGACTAGCGGGACAAGAGACCCAGTACTTC. It codes for CAISPGLAGQETQYF.

This chain links TRBV19 with TRBJ1-5; D is unclear. There are 15 residues in the CDR3. V was clipped by 5 bases and J by 0 bases, with 11 bases between them. CDR1 and CDR2 from the germline V gene are LNHDA and SQIVND (reference sequence). DNA of the CDR3: TGTGCCAGTAGTTTTGTCGGGGATAGCAATCAGCCCCAGCATTTT. This sequence encodes CASSFVGDSNQPQHF.

The count of this clone is one. The chain uses TRBV5-1 and TRBJ1-2; D ambiguous. Per the germline V gene, CDR1 is SGHRS and CDR2 is YFSETQ. This CDR3 comprises 14 residues. V shed 0 bases and J shed 2 bases, with 8 bases lying between them. CDR3 in DNA: TGCGCCAGCAGCTTGGAGCCGGGGAACTATGGCTACACCTTC. Translating it yields CASSLEPGNYGYTF.

The V call is TRBV6-6, the J call TRBJ2-7; weak D call: TRBD2 (6 bases). Trimming took 2 bases from V and 6 from J, leaving 17 bases between them. This CDR3 comprises 15 residues. Germline V gene data show CDR1 as MNHNY and CDR2 as SVGAGI (reference sequence). CDR3 bases: TGTGCCAGCAGTTACGGGGCGGGAAGTGTCGGCGAGCAGTACTTC. It is translated as CASSYGAGSVGEQYF.

J is TRBJ2-5 and V is TRBV4-1; TRBD2 matches 12 bases. The germline CDR1 and CDR2 sequences are MGHRA and YSYEKL. J was trimmed by 0 bases and V by 3 bases; bases with no gene match: 5. The CDR3 contains 17 residues. CDR3 bases: TGCGCCAGCAGCCACGGACTAGCGGGGAGGTACCAAGAGACCCAGTACTTC. Translation gives CASSHGLAGRYQETQYF.

The chain has TRBV5-1 and TRBJ2-5; tentative D call: TRBD2 (6 bases). This CDR3 is 14 amino acids long. Germline lookup yields CDR1 SGHRS and CDR2 YFSETQ. V lost 0 bases and J lost 1, with 7 bases in between. The CDR3 loop reads CASSLGGVQETQYF. CDR3 sequence (DNA): TGCGCCAGCAGCTTGGGGGGGGTCCAAGAGACCCAGTACTTC. The entire variable domain, with the rest obtained from reference TRBV5-1 and TRBJ2-5, is as follows: KAGVTQTPRYLIKTRGQQVTLSCSPISGHRSVSWYQQTPGQGLQFLFEYFSETQRNKGNFPGRFSGRQFSNSRSEMNVSTLELGDSALYLCASSLGGVQETQYFGPGTRLLVL.

The V and J genes are TRBV28 and TRBJ2-5, with 11 nucleotides matching TRBD1. There are 14 residues in the CDR3. The J segment lost 4 bases and the V segment lost 3 bases, leaving 1 base of the junction unmatched. Germline CDR1 is MDHEN and CDR2 is SYDVKM. The CDR3 loop reads CASSLGQGGETQYF. In DNA, the CDR3 is TGTGCCAGCAGTTTGGGACAGGGGGGAGAGACCCAGTACTTC.

The V call is TRBV6-5, the J call TRBJ2-5, with 10 nucleotides matching TRBD2. Germline V gives CDR1 MNHEY, CDR2 SVGAGI. V shed 8 bases, J shed 1 base, and the junction held 7 bases outside the gene matches. This CDR3 is built from 15 residues. This CDR3 is CASSPLAGVQETQYF. In DNA, the CDR3 is TGTGCCAGCTCCCCTCTAGCGGGAGTCCAAGAGACCCAGTACTTC.

This clone was recorded once. The J gene is TRBJ2-2, the V gene TRBV18; D unresolved. The CDR3 runs to 14 residues. Trimming cost V 4 bases and J 5 bases, with 11 bases left between them. CDR1 is KGHSH and CDR2 is LQKENI in the germline V gene. The CDR3 spells CASSQVPRTGELFF. In DNA, the CDR3 is TGTGCCAGCTCACAAGTCCCGAGAACCGGGGAGCTGTTTTTT.

This rearrangement joins TRBV7-8 to TRBJ2-7, with D maybe TRBD2 (5 bases). Trimming took 1 base from V and 5 from J, leaving 18 bases between them. In germline, CDR1 is SGHVS, CDR2 FQNEAQ. There are 16 residues in the CDR3. Here the CDR3 reads CASSLVERVEFNEQYF. The CDR3 DNA reads TGTGCCAGCAGCTTAGTGGAGAGGGTAGAGTTCAACGAGCAGTACTTC.

The chain joins TRBV5-1 to TRBJ1-2; TRBD1 might be the D (6 bases). The CDR3 runs to 15 residues. V lost 2 bases to trimming and J lost 8 bases, with 19 bases between them. The V gene's germline CDR1 is SGHRS and CDR2 YFSETQ. The CDR3 sequence is CASSFNPGTSEGYTF. CDR3 nucleotide sequence: TGCGCCAGCAGCTTTAATCCCGGGACATCCGAAGGCTACACCTTC.

This clone was seen a few times. The chain combines TRBV7-2 with TRBJ2-2; 10 nucleotides match TRBD2. Unmatched junction bases numbered 7, after V lost 5 bases and J lost 7 bases. Germline-derived CDR1 and CDR2 are SGHTA and FQGNSA. The CDR3 runs to 15 residues. CDR3 DNA: TGTGCCAGCAGCGAAATAGCGGGAGGCTTCGGGGAGCTGTTTTTT. Translation gives CASSEIAGGFGELFF.

This chain joins TRBV28 and TRBJ1-6; 11 positions agree with TRBD1. With 10 bases clipped from V and 10 bases from J, the junction kept 3 bases outside the gene matches. Germline V lookup: CDR1 MDHEN, CDR2 SYDVKM. The CDR3 is made up of 12 amino acids. The CDR3 coding sequence is TGTGCCACCGGGACAGGGGGGTCACCCCTCCACTTT. This gives the protein CATGTGGSPLHF.

The gene calls are TRBV7-8 and TRBJ1-5; 9 positions agree with TRBD1. This CDR3 contains 17 residues. Per germline, CDR1 SGHVS and CDR2 FQNEAQ. V trimming: 2 bases; J trimming: 7 bases; junction bases outside the gene matches: 12. CDR3 in amino acids: CASSLKGQGHTYQPQHF. The DNA for the CDR3 is TGTGCCAGCAGCTTAAAGGGACAGGGACATACCTACCAGCCCCAGCATTTT.

The chain links TRBV11-3 to TRBJ2-7; perhaps TRBD2 as D (5 bases). With 0 bases removed from V and 1 base from J, the gap between germline ends came to 10 bases. The germline CDR1 and CDR2 sequences are SGHNT and YENEEA. The CDR3 contains 15 residues. This chain's CDR3 is CASSLDPGLSYEQYF. The CDR3 DNA sequence: TGTGCCAGCAGCTTAGATCCGGGGTTATCCTACGAGCAGTACTTC.

The chain carries TRBV4-2 and TRBJ1-2; possible D gene TRBD1, 5 bases. This CDR3 has 16 residues. The V gene lost 2 bases and the J gene lost 0 bases, with 13 bases spanning the gap. CDR1 LGHNA and CDR2 YNFKEQ come from the germline V gene. CDR3: CASSQPPRAANYGYTF. CDR3 nucleotide sequence: TGTGCCAGCAGCCAACCCCCCAGGGCAGCTAACTATGGCTACACCTTC.

The gene calls are TRBV7-3 and TRBJ2-6; 9 nucleotides match TRBD1. With 0 bases clipped from V and 4 bases from J, the junction kept 7 bases outside the gene matches. From germline, CDR1 is SGHTA and CDR2 FQGTGA. The CDR3 runs to 18 residues. CDR3 nucleotide sequence: TGTGCCAGCAGCTTAACTCAGGACAGGGGTTCGGGGGCCAACGTCCTGACTTTC. Its translation: CASSLTQDRGSGANVLTF.

The chain links TRBV27 to TRBJ2-1; 10 bases agree with TRBD2. The length of the CDR3 is 15 residues. The germline CDR1 and CDR2 sequences are MNHEY and SMNVEV (reference sequence). After removal of 1 base from V and 8 bases from J, the junction contained 5 bases not matched to a gene. The CDR3 is CASSLFSGGLDEQFF. In nucleotides, the CDR3 is TGTGCCAGCAGTTTATTTAGCGGGGGGTTAGATGAGCAGTTCTTC.

This clone appeared a few times. In nucleotides, the CDR3 is TGCAGTGCTGGCCGTACTTTCTTT. The encoded protein is CSAGRTFF. V gene TRBV20-1 combines with J gene TRBJ1-1, with no clear D. The CDR3 sequence is 8 residues long. Trimming left V 5 bases short and J 12 bases short, with 7 bases between. The germline V gene has CDR1 DFQATT and CDR2 SNEGSKA (reference sequence).

The chain combines TRBV7-9 with TRBJ2-3, with 7 bases lining up with TRBD1. V dropped 7 bases and J dropped 2; count of bases not matched to a gene: 3. CDR1 SEHNR and CDR2 FQNEAQ come from the germline V gene (reference sequence). CDR3 length: 13 amino acids. The CDR3 protein is CASKTGHTDTQYF. The CDR3 nucleotides read TGTGCCAGCAAGACAGGGCACACAGATACGCAGTATTTT. Drawing the rest from reference TRBV7-9 and TRBJ2-3, the complete variable domain is DTGVSQNPRHKITKRGQNVTFRCDPISEHNRLYWYRQTLGQGPEFLTYFQNEAQLEKSRLLSDRFSAERPKGSFSTLEIQRTEQGDSAMYLCASKTGHTDTQYFGPGTRLTVL.

The chain links TRBV6-1 to TRBJ2-1; 10 bases agree with TRBD2. There are 13 residues in the CDR3. The J segment lost 6 bases and the V segment lost 8 bases, leaving 4 bases of the junction unmatched. The V gene's germline CDR1 is MNHNS and CDR2 SASEGT. CDR3 coding DNA: TGTGCCAGCGGAGCGGGGGGGGGCAATGAGCAGTTCTTC. Translation gives CASGAGGGNEQFF.

V gene TRBV7-9 combines with J gene TRBJ1-2; possible D gene TRBD1, 6 bases. CDR1 and CDR2 from the germline V gene are SEHNR and FQNEAQ (reference sequence). CDR3 length equals 18 residues. The V end was cut by 6 bases, the J end by 4 bases, with 27 bases between. In DNA, the CDR3 is TGTGCCAGCAGGACTACCCTTCCCTTTTTGGGGGACACCTATGGCTACACCTTC. This gives the protein CASRTTLPFLGDTYGYTF.